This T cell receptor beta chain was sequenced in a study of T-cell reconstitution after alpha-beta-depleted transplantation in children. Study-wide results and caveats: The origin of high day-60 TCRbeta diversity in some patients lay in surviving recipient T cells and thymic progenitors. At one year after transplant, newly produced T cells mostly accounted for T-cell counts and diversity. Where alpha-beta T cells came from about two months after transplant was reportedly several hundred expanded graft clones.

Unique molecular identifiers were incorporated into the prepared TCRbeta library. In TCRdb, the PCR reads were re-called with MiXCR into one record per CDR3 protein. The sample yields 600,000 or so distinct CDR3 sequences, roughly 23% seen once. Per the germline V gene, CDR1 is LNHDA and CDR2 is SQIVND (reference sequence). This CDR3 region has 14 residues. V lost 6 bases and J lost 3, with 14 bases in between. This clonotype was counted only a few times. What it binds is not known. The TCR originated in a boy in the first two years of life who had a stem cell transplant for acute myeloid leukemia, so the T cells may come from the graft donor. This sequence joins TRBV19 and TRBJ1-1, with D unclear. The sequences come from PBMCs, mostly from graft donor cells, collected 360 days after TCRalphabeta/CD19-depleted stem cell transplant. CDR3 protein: CASRKIWGDTEAFF. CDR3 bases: TGTGCCAGTAGAAAAATTTGGGGAGACACTGAAGCTTTCTTT.